There are many counts of the clone carrying this TCR beta chain. Its antigen is unknown. These data belong to a study of neurological immune-mediated disorders. The making of cDNA relied on 5'RACE with 10-nucleotide random UMIs. TCRdb re-analysed the 5' RACE reads in MiXCR, keeping a single row per CDR3 protein. The sample lists about 33,000 distinct CDR3 sequences, more than 1.3% occurring once. Findings and caveats of the study: Across subjects, no CDR3 amino acid sequence appeared in expanded clones of more than one subject, a finding that suggested private repertoires in all groups. A possible signature was seen in one related-CDR3 cluster, into which phylogenetic grouping placed the repertoires of 18 of 34 multiple sclerosis patients.

CDR3 length: 13 amino acids. Trimming left V 7 bases short and J 3 bases short, with 12 bases between. The sequence was collected from a woman under 40 with multiple sclerosis. Sequenced input: PBMCs. The J gene is TRBJ1-1, the V gene TRBV12-3 or TRBV12-4; D is undetermined. CDR3 sequence: CASIPDGYTEAFF. DNA for the CDR3: TGTGCCAGCATTCCAGACGGCTACACTGAAGCTTTCTTT.